These 27 T cell receptor beta chains were sequenced from one sample in a study of long-term antiretroviral therapy in people with HIV. At survey level, the immunoSEQ assay was run in its v3.0 version. Clones were read by immunoSEQ multiplex PCR, and TCRdb kept only the in-frame ones, dropping some. The sample carries some 28,000 clones, about 93% recorded once. This material consisted of unsorted PBMCs, taken more than 5 years after starting antiretroviral therapy. Receptor source: a woman aged 35 to 49 with HIV.

J is TRBJ1-1 and V is TRBV1. TRBV1 is a documented pseudogene. CDR3 length: 14 amino acids. Here the CDR3 DNA reads TGCACCAGCAGCCTAAGGGAGATGAACACTGAAGCTTTCTTT. Amino acids: CTSSLREMNTEAFF.

This chain connects TRBV7-2 to TRBJ1-1; possible D gene TRBD1, 5 bases. CDR3 size: 15 residues. V lost 0 bases and J lost 5, with 13 bases in between. Germline CDR1 reads SGHTA; CDR2 reads FQGNSA. The CDR3 loop is CASSLAPSGRTEAFF. The DNA for the CDR3 is TGTGCCAGCAGCTTAGCCCCCTCAGGGAGGACTGAAGCTTTCTTT.

V and J are TRBV6-5 and TRBJ2-3, with unresolved D. The CDR3 is 15 residues long. Per germline, CDR1 MNHEY and CDR2 SVGAGI. The V end was cut by 1 base, the J end by 4 bases, with 12 bases between. The DNA of the CDR3 is TGTGCCAGCAGTTACTGGGCAGGCTCGGCAGATACGCAGTATTTT. It encodes CASSYWAGSADTQYF.

For the CDR3, the DNA is TGTGCCAGCAGCTCGCGAAGGTCCTCGAACACTGAAGCTTTCTTT. Amino acid sequence: CASSSRRSSNTEAFF. The chain joins TRBV6-1 to TRBJ1-1; D gene uncertain. The ends were cut back, 6 bases at V and 1 base at J, with 15 bases in the middle. From germline, CDR1 is MNHNS and CDR2 SASEGT. The CDR3 extends over 15 amino acids.

V gene TRBV5-4 combines with J gene TRBJ1-4; 7 bases align to TRBD1. The length of the CDR3 is 15 residues. J lost 7 bases, V lost 2 bases, and 8 bases had no gene match. Germline assignment: CDR1 SGHNT and CDR2 YYREEE (reference sequence). The CDR3 loop reads CASSLGIQGVEKLFF. The CDR3 region has the DNA TGTGCCAGCAGCTTAGGCATCCAGGGGGTTGAAAAACTGTTTTTT. Complete variable domain (other parts from reference TRBV5-4 and TRBJ1-4): ETGVTQSPTHLIKTRGQQVTLRCSSQSGHNTVSWYQQALGQGPQFIFQYYREEENGRGNFPPRFSGLQFPNYSSELNVNALELDDSALYLCASSLGIQGVEKLFFGSGTQLSVL.

This clone appeared once. The chain joins TRBV6-6 to TRBJ2-6, with D maybe TRBD1 (6 bases). With 6 bases removed from V and 2 bases from J, the gap between germline ends came to 8 bases. CDR1 and CDR2 (germline): MNHNY, SVGAGI (reference sequence). CDR3 length equals 14 residues. The CDR3 DNA reads TGTGCCAGCAGGACAGGAGCTGGGGCCAACGTCCTGACTTTC. It is translated as CASRTGAGANVLTF.

The chain has TRBV9 and TRBJ1-1; the D gene is possibly TRBD1 (5 bases). The length of the CDR3 is 14 residues. From germline, CDR1 is SGDLS and CDR2 YYNGEE. V was shortened by 4 bases and J by 5 bases, with 15 bases between the two germline ends. The DNA for the CDR3 is TGTGCCAGCAGCACTTCCGGGGGTTCGACTGAAGCTTTCTTT. Translating it yields CASSTSGGSTEAFF.

The J gene is TRBJ2-3, the V gene TRBV11-3; 7 bases fit TRBD2. CDR3 length: 16 residues. Germline values: CDR1 SGHNT, CDR2 YENEEA. Germline trimming cut 3 bases from V and 2 bases from J; bases unmatched to any gene: 8. The CDR3 region has the DNA TGTGCCAGCAGCTTCTCCCCTAGCGGAAACACAGATACGCAGTATTTT. Translation gives CASSFSPSGNTDTQYF.

Here the CDR3 reads CASRPMTSGSPYEQYF. The CDR3 region has the DNA TGTGCCAGCAGGCCCATGACTAGCGGGAGCCCCTACGAGCAGTACTTC. The V gene is TRBV2, the J gene TRBJ2-5; 12 nucleotides agree with TRBD2. The J call may be mistaken, given a closer DNA end match to TRBJ2-7. Germline V CDR1 and CDR2: SNHLY, FYNNEI. This CDR3 contains 16 residues.

The chain is built from TRBV7-2 and TRBJ2-7; the D gene is possibly TRBD2 (6 bases). This CDR3 contains 15 residues. Germline CDR1 reads SGHTA; CDR2 reads FQGNSA. Between the trimmed V and J ends, which lost 2 bases and 2 bases, there was a span of 13 bases. CDR3 nucleotides: TGTGCCAGCAGCTTACACGGGACTGCTACCTACGAGCAGTACTTC. This translates into CASSLHGTATYEQYF. Combining the CDR3 with reference TRBV7-2 and TRBJ2-7 gives the whole variable domain GAGVSQSPSNKVTEKGKDVELRCDPISGHTALYWYRQSLGQGLEFLIYFQGNSAPDKSGLPSDRFSAERTGGSVSTLTIQRTQQEDSAVYLCASSLHGTATYEQYFGPGTRLTVT.

This clone was seen only once. The chain couples TRBV10-3 to TRBJ1-1; D perhaps matches TRBD1 (6 bases). Germline CDR1 and CDR2: ENHRY and SYGVKD. There are 13 residues in the CDR3. Trimming took 6 bases from V and 5 from J, leaving 13 bases between them. CDR3: CAIREGETTEAFF. CDR3 in DNA: TGTGCCATCAGGGAGGGGGAGACAACTGAAGCTTTCTTT.

The genes are TRBV25-1 and TRBJ2-2, with 8 bases that match TRBD1. CDR3 length: 16 residues. Germline V gene lookup returns CDR1 MGHDK and CDR2 SYGVNS. Unmatched junction bases numbered 11, after V lost 6 bases and J lost 5 bases. The CDR3 nucleotides read TGTGCCAGCAGCGAGATTCGGACAGGGTCAACCGGGGAGCTGTTTTTT. Encoded protein: CASSEIRTGSTGELFF.

The chain couples TRBV5-1 to TRBJ2-1, with 7 bases lining up with TRBD1. The trim removed 0 bases at V and 7 bases at J, leaving 4 bases unmatched. The CDR3 covers 14 residues. Germline loops: CDR1 SGHRS, CDR2 YFSETQ. The chain's CDR3 is CASSLVQGVNEQFF. In DNA form, the CDR3 reads TGCGCCAGCAGCTTGGTTCAGGGGGTTAATGAGCAGTTCTTC.

V is TRBV9 and J is TRBJ2-6; the match to TRBD1 covers 7 bases. Unmatched junction bases numbered 5, after V lost 2 bases and J lost 3 bases. Germline V CDR1 and CDR2: SGDLS, YYNGEE. CDR3 length equals 16 residues. This chain's CDR3 is CASSVTGAGGANVLTF. The CDR3 coding sequence is TGTGCCAGCAGCGTCACAGGGGCGGGTGGGGCCAACGTCCTGACTTTC.

This chain links TRBV30 with TRBJ1-5; D uncertain. CDR3 length: 13 amino acids. In germline, CDR1 is GTSNPN, CDR2 SVGIG (reference sequence). V lost 3 bases, J lost 4 bases, and 10 bases lay in between. Here the CDR3 reads CAWSVTENQPQHF. The CDR3 DNA sequence: TGTGCCTGGAGCGTAACAGAAAATCAGCCCCAGCATTTT.

J is TRBJ1-1 and V is TRBV5-4, with D uncertain. V was shortened by 0 bases and J by 2 bases, with 5 bases between the two germline ends. This CDR3 is 13 amino acids long. Germline V lookup: CDR1 SGHNT, CDR2 YYREEE (reference sequence). CDR3 bases: TGTGCCAGCAGCTTGGAGGTAAACACTGAAGCTTTCTTT. Residues: CASSLEVNTEAFF.

The chain joins TRBV7-2 to TRBJ1-2, with TRBD1 matching over 8 bases. V gave up 4 bases and J gave up 8 bases; unmatched junction bases: 9. CDR1 SGHTA and CDR2 FQGNSA come from the germline V gene. This CDR3 comprises 14 residues. The chain's CDR3 is CASSSAGGNRGYTF. Written as DNA, the CDR3 is TGTGCCAGCAGCTCCGCAGGGGGCAATAGGGGCTACACCTTC.

The chain uses TRBV7-6 and TRBJ1-2, with D perhaps matching TRBD1 (6 bases). The CDR3 length is 16 residues. Germline V gives CDR1 SGHVS, CDR2 FNYEAQ. Trimming took off 6 bases at V and 3 bases at J, with 20 bases between the two ends. The CDR3 DNA is TGTGCCAGCAGTCCCTCCCCCGGGGGCAGGCACTATGGCTACACCTTC. Its protein is CASSPSPGGRHYGYTF.

A word on this clone: The sample carries other DNA sequences with the same CDR3. This sequence joins TRBV18 and TRBJ1-5; 8 bases line up with TRBD1. The trim removed 2 bases at V and 2 bases at J, leaving 2 bases unmatched. Germline CDR1 KGHSH, CDR2 LQKENI. The CDR3 runs to 15 residues. The CDR3: CASSPDRGGNQPQHF. The CDR3 region has the DNA TGTGCCAGCTCACCAGACAGGGGAGGCAATCAGCCCCAGCATTTT.

The chain employs TRBV5-1 and TRBJ2-7; D not certain. CDR3 length: 11 residues. Trimming took off 4 bases at V and 2 bases at J, with 4 bases between the two ends. Germline CDR1 reads SGHRS; CDR2 reads YFSETQ. The CDR3 spells CASSHAYEQYF. For the CDR3, the DNA is TGCGCCAGCAGCCATGCCTACGAGCAGTACTTC.

The chain links TRBV5-1 to TRBJ2-1; 9 bases match TRBD1. Germline CDR1 SGHRS, CDR2 YFSETQ. Losses at the gene ends were 3 bases for V and 8 bases for J; bases not matched to a gene: 12. The CDR3 consists of 16 residues. CDR3 coding DNA: TGCGCCAGCAGCTATGGGACAGGGAGAGGCTTCGATGAGCAGTTCTTC. Translated, it gives CASSYGTGRGFDEQFF. Drawing the rest from reference TRBV5-1 and TRBJ2-1, the complete variable domain is KAGVTQTPRYLIKTRGQQVTLSCSPISGHRSVSWYQQTPGQGLQFLFEYFSETQRNKGNFPGRFSGRQFSNSRSEMNVSTLELGDSALYLCASSYGTGRGFDEQFFGPGTRLTVL.

J is TRBJ2-7 and V is TRBV27; D not resolved. The germline V gene encodes CDR1 MNHEY and CDR2 SMNVEV (reference sequence). The CDR3 is 13 amino acids. V lost 6 bases to trimming and J lost 3 bases, with 12 bases between them. This CDR3 reads CASSHGRHYEQYF. The CDR3 DNA reads TGTGCCAGCAGCCACGGACGGCACTACGAGCAGTACTTC.

The chain combines TRBV10-1 with TRBJ2-3; TRBD2 matches at 9 bases. CDR1 is WNHNN and CDR2 is SYGVQD in the germline V gene (reference sequence). V lost 3 bases and J lost 2; bases outside the gene matches: 6. CDR3 length: 16 amino acids. CDR3: CASSDQTSGNTDTQYF. CDR3 bases: TGCGCCAGCAGTGATCAGACTAGCGGTAACACAGATACGCAGTATTTT.

CDR3 in DNA: TGTGCCAGCAGCCCCAGGACGGACAAAATGTACGAGCAGTACTTC. This gives the protein CASSPRTDKMYEQYF. The chain uses TRBV11-1 and TRBJ2-7; D is perhaps TRBD1 (5 bases). Germline V gene data show CDR1 as SGHAT and CDR2 as FQDESV (reference sequence). V was pared by 5 bases and J by 4 bases, with 18 bases between. The CDR3 has 15 amino acids.

This chain uses TRBV7-8 with TRBJ2-7; 10 nucleotides align to TRBD1. V lost 4 bases, J lost 5 bases, and 5 bases stayed unmatched. The CDR3 runs 14 residues. Germline lookup yields CDR1 SGHVS and CDR2 FQNEAQ. CDR3 sequence: CASSWDRGGDEQYF. The CDR3 DNA follows: TGTGCCAGCAGCTGGGACAGGGGCGGGGACGAGCAGTACTTC.

This sequence joins TRBV14 and TRBJ2-7, with a tentative D call TRBD2 (5 bases). Germline lookup yields CDR1 SGHDN and CDR2 FVKESK. The CDR3 length is 15 residues. V lost 3 bases and J 2 bases, leaving 14 bases between the germline ends. In DNA, the CDR3 is TGTGCCAGCAGCCAGGAGGAGGACCGAACCTACGAGCAGTACTTC. It encodes CASSQEEDRTYEQYF.

The chain carries TRBV19 and TRBJ2-5, with D uncertain. Germline CDR1 and CDR2: LNHDA and SQIVND (reference sequence). The CDR3 is made up of 13 amino acids. The germline V and J ends were trimmed by 5 bases and 4 bases, with 11 bases remaining between them. The CDR3 region has the DNA TGTGCCAGTAGTTGGGCTCTCACAGAGACCCAGTACTTC. Its translation: CASSWALTETQYF.